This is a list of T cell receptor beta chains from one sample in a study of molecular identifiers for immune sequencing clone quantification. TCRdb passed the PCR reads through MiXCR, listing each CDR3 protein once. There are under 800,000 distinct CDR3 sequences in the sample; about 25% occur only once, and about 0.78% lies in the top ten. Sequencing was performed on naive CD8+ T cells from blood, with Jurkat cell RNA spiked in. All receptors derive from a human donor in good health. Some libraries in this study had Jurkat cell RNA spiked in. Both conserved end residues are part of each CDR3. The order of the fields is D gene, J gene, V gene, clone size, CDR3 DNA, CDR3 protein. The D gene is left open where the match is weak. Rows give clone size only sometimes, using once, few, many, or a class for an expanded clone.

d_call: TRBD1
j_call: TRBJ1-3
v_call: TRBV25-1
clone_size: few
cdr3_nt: TGTGCCAGCAGTGAACAGGGGGCGCTGGCTGGAAACACCATATATTTT
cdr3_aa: CASSEQGALAGNTIYF

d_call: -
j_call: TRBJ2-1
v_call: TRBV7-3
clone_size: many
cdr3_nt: TGTGCCAGCAGCCCGACAGGCCCGGATGAGCAGTTCTTC
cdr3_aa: CASSPTGPDEQFF

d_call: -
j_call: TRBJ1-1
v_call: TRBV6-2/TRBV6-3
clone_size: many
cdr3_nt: TGTGCCAGCCGACGGAACTACGACACTGAAGCTTTCTTT
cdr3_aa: CASRRNYDTEAFF

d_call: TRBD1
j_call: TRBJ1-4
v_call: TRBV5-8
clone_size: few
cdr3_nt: TGTGCCAGCAGCACGCCTCACTCGTCAGGGACAGCTGTGAATGAAAAACTGTTTTTT
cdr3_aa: CASSTPHSSGTAVNEKLFF

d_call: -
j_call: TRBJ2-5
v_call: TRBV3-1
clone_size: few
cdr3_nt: TGTGCCAGCAGCCAAGAAGTCACCCTCGGGGAGACCCAGTACTTC
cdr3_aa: CASSQEVTLGETQYF

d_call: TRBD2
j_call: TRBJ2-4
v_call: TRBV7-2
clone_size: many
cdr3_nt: TGTGCCAGCAGCCCCATAGCGGGGGGGCGGTCCAAAAACATTCAGTACTTC
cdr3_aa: CASSPIAGGRSKNIQYF

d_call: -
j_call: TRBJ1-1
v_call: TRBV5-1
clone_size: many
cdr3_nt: TGCGCCAGCAGCTTTTCGGACAGCCGTGAAGCTTTCTTT
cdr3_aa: CASSFSDSREAFF

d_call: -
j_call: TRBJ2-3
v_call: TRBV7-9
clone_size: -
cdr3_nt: TGTGCCAGCAGCCCCTGGACGGAGGGGGATACGCAGTATTTT
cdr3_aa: CASSPWTEGDTQYF

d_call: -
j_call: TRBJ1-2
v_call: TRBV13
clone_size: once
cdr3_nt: TGTGCCGGCAGCACGGGAACTAACTATGGCTACACCTTC
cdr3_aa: CAGSTGTNYGYTF

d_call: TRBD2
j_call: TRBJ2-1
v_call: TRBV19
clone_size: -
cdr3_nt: TGTGCCAATAGTACCCTAGCGGGACAATCACTGGATGAGCAGTTCTTC
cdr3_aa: CANSTLAGQSLDEQFF

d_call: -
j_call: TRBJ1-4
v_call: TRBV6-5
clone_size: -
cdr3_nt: TGTGCCAGCAGTTACGCGAGTGGCGGAGACGCAACTAATGAAAAACTGTTTTTT
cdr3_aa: CASSYASGGDATNEKLFF

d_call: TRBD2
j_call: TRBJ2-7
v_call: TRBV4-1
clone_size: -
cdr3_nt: TGCGCCAGCAGCCAAGGGGGGGGGTTCTACGAGCAGTACTTC
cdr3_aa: CASSQGGGFYEQYF